This TCR beta chain was captured by sequencing in a study of monozygotic twins with inflammatory bowel disease. Germline values: CDR1 SEHNR, CDR2 FQNEAQ (reference sequence). This CDR3 spans 14 amino acids. A remark on this clonotype: Its specificity is unknown.

Whole-study results and caveats: IBD patients showed reduced TCRbeta diversity (inverse Simpson) versus healthy co-twins. People with IBD had fewer clonotypes in common with others than healthy twins did, especially with disease activity.

A total RNA quantity of around 3,700 ng went into each TCR library. Each CDR3 protein gets one entry in TCRdb, which reprocessed the 5' RACE reads and gives no DNA. Its listing shows about 110,000 distinct CDR3 sequences. This clonotype originated in a human donor with ulcerative colitis or Crohn's disease, or a healthy co-twin of an affected twin (not recorded which). Sample: blood. The chain uses TRBV7-9 and TRBJ1-3. The CDR3 here is CASSDGVSGNTIYF.